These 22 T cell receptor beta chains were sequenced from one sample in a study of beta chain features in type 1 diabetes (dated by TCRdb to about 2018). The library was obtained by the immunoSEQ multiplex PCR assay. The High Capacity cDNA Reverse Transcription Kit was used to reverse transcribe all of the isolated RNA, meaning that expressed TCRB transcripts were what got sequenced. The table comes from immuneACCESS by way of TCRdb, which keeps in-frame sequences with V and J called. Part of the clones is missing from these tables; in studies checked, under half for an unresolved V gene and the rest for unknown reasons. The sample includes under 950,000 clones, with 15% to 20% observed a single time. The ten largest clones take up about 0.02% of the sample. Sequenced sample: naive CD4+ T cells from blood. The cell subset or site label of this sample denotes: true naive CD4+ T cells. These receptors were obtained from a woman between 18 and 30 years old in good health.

The CDR3 DNA reads as TGCGCCAGCAGCCGCCCTGACAGGGATTCAGGGGCCAACGTCCTGACTTTC. Translating it yields CASSRPDRDSGANVLTF. The chain links TRBV4-3 to TRBJ2-6; 7 bases agree with TRBD1. J was trimmed by 4 bases and V by 4 bases; bases with no gene match: 10. The CDR3 sequence is 17 residues long. Per germline, CDR1 LGHNA and CDR2 YSLEER.

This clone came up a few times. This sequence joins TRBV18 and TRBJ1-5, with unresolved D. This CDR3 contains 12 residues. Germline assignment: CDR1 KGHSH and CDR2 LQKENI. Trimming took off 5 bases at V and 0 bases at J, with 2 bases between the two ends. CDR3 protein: CASSDSNQPQHF. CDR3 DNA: TGTGCCAGCTCAGATAGCAATCAGCCCCAGCATTTT.

The CDR3 nucleotides are TGTGCCAGCAGAGCGACTAGCGGGAGCCACAATGAGCAGTTCTTC. Translating gives CASRATSGSHNEQFF. V is TRBV7-9 and J is TRBJ2-1, with 12 bases fitting TRBD2. This CDR3 is built from 15 residues. The V segment lost 6 bases and the J segment 5 bases; nucleotides outside the gene matches: 5. Germline V gives CDR1 SEHNR, CDR2 FQNEAQ (reference sequence).

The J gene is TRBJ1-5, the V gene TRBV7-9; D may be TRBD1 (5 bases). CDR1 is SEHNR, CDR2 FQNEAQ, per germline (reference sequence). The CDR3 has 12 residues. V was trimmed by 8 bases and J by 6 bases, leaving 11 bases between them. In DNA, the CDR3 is TGTGCCAGCGCGGGGGTAGGTCAGCCCCAGCATTTT. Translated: CASAGVGQPQHF.

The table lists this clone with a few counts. The CDR3 reads CASSQTGSLFF. The CDR3 DNA sequence: TGTGCCAGCAGCCAGACAGGGAGTCTGTTCTTC. The V gene is TRBV13, the J gene TRBJ2-1, with 7 bases lining up with TRBD1. Per the germline V gene, CDR1 is PRHDT and CDR2 is FYEKMQ (reference sequence). Unmatched junction bases numbered 7, after V lost 5 bases and J lost 15 bases. The CDR3 has 11 residues.

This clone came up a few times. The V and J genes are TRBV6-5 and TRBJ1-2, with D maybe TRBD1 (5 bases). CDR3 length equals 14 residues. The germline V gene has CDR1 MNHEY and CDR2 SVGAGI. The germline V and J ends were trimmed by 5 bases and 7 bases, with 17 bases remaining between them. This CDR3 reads CASSTPRGRGGYTF. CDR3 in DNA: TGTGCCAGCAGTACCCCGAGGGGAAGGGGTGGCTACACCTTC.

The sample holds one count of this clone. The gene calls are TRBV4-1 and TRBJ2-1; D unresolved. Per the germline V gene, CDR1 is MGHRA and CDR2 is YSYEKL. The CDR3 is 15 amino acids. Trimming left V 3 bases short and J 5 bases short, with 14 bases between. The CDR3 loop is CASSHGWISNNEQFF. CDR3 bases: TGCGCCAGCAGCCATGGGTGGATTTCTAACAATGAGCAGTTCTTC.

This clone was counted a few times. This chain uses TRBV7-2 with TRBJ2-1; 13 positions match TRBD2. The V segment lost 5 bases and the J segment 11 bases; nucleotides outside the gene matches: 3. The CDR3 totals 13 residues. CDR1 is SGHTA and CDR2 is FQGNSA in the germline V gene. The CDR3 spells CASSGTSGTKQFF. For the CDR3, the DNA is TGTGCCAGCAGCGGGACTAGCGGGACTAAGCAGTTCTTC.

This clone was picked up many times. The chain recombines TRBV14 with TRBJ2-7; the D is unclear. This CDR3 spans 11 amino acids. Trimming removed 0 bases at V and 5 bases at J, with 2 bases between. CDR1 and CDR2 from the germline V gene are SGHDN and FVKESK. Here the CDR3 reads CASSQDHEQYF. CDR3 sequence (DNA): TGTGCCAGCAGCCAAGACCACGAGCAGTACTTC.

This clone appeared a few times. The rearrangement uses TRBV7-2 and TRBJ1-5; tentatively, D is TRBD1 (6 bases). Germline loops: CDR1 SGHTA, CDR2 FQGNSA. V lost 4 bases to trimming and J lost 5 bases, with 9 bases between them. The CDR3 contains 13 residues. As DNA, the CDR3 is TGTGCCAGCAGCTCGACAGGTTATCAGCCCCAGCATTTT. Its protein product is CASSSTGYQPQHF.

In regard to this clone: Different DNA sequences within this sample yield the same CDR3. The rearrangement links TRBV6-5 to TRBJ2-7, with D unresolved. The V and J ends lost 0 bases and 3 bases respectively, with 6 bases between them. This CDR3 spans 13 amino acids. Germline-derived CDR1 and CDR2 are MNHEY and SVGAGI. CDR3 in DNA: TGTGCCAGCAGTTACTCCATCGGCTACGAGCAGTACTTC. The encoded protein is CASSYSIGYEQYF.

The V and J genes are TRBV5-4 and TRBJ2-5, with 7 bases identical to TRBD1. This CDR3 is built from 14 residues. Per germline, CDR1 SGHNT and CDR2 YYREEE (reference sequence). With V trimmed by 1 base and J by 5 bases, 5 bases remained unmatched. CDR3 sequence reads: CASSLRTGVETQYF. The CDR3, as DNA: TGTGCCAGCAGCTTGCGCACAGGGGTCGAGACCCAGTACTTC. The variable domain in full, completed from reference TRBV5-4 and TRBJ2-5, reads ETGVTQSPTHLIKTRGQQVTLRCSSQSGHNTVSWYQQALGQGPQFIFQYYREEENGRGNFPPRFSGLQFPNYSSELNVNALELDDSALYLCASSLRTGVETQYFGPGTRLLVL.

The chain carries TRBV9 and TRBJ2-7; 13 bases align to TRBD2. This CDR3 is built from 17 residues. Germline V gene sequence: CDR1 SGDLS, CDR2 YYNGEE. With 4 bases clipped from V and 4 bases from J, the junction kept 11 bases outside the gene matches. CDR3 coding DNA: TGTGCCAGCAGCCCCTCCGGGACTAGCGGGATGGTATACGAGCAGTACTTC. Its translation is CASSPSGTSGMVYEQYF.

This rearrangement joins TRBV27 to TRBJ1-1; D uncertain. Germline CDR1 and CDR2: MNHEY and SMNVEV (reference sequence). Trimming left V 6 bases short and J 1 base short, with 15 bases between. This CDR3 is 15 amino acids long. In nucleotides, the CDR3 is TGTGCCAGCAGCCTTCAGAGATTACGGAACACTGAAGCTTTCTTT. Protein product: CASSLQRLRNTEAFF.

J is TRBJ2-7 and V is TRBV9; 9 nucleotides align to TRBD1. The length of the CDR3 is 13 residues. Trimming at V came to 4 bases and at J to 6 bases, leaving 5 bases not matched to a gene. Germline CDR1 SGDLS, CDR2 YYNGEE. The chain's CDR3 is CASSTGQGGEQYF. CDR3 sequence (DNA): TGTGCCAGCAGCACGGGACAGGGCGGCGAGCAGTACTTC.

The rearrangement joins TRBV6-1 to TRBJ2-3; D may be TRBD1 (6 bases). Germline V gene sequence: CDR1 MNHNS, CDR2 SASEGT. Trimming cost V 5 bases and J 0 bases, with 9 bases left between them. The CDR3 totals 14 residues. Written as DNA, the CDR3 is TGTGCCAGCAGTAGGACAGCTAGCACAGATACGCAGTATTTT. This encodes CASSRTASTDTQYF.

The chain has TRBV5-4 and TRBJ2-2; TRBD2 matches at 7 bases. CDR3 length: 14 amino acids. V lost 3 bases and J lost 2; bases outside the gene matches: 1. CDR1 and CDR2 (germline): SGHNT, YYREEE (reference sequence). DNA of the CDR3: TGTGCCAGCAGCTGGGGACTAAACACCGGGGAGCTGTTTTTT. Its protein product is CASSWGLNTGELFF.

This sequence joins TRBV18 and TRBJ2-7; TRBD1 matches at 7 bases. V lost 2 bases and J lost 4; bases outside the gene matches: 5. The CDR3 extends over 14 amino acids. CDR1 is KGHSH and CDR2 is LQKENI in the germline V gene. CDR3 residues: CASSPYTGEYEQYF. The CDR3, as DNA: TGTGCCAGCTCACCATATACAGGGGAGTACGAGCAGTACTTC.

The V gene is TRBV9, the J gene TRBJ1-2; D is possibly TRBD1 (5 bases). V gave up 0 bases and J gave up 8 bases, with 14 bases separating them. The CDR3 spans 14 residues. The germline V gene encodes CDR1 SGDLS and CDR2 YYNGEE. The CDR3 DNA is TGTGCCAGCAGCGTAGGGGGCCGAGGTGAAGGCTACACCTTC. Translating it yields CASSVGGRGEGYTF.

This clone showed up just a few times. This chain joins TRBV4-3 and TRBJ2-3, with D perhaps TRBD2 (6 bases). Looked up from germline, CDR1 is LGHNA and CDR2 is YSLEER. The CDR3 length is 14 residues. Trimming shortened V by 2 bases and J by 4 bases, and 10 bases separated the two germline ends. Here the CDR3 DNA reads TGCGCCAGCAGCCAACCGGGGGTTGCAGATACGCAGTATTTT. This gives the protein CASSQPGVADTQYF.

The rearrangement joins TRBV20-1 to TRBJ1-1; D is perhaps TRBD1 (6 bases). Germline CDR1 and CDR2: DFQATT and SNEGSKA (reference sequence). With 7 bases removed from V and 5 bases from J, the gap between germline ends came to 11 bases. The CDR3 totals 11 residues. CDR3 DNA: TGCAGTGGTGCAGGGGAAACTGAAGCTTTCTTT. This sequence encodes CSGAGETEAFF.

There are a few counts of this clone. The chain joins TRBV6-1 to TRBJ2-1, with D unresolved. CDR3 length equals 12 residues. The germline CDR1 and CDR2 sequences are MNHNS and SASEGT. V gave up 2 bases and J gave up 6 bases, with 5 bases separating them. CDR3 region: CASSEFSNEQFF. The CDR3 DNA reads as TGTGCCAGCAGTGAATTCAGCAATGAGCAGTTCTTC.